The source of this T cell receptor (beta chain) is a study of blood T cell repertoires in COVID-19. This CDR3 spans 17 amino acids. Trimming took 3 bases from V and 0 from J, leaving 15 bases between them. Germline lookup yields CDR1 KGHSH and CDR2 LQKENI. Produced via immunoSEQ multiplex PCR; TCRdb's table is partial and in-frame only. This sample has 200,000 to 300,000 clones; around 89% occur once, and the top ten carry roughly 9%. The sequenced material came from PBMCs or T cells enriched from blood (not recorded which). The V and J genes are TRBV18 and TRBJ1-3; tentatively, D is TRBD1 (6 bases). This TCR came from a man aged 35 to 55 who had recovered from COVID-19. CDR3 DNA: TGTGCCAGCTCACCCGACACAGGGCCTCTCTCTGGAAACACCATATATTTT. This codes for CASSPDTGPLSGNTIYF.